This T cell receptor (beta chain) came from a study of early T cells in non-severe SARS-CoV-2 infection. The overall study: Sequencing of bulk RNA from unsorted whole blood was done, without chain pairing. Broader study findings: Clonotype matching in VDJdb favored anti-spike CD8 responses and did not capture private and CD4 specificities.

In this sample, this clonotype turned up a few times. What it recognizes is unknown. Germline V lookup: CDR1 SGHNT, CDR2 YYREEE (reference sequence). The CDR3 loop spans 16 amino acids. V was clipped by 4 bases and J by 2 bases; unmatched bases: 9. The TCR library protocol attached unique molecular identifiers to the individual cDNA molecules. MiXCR, applied by TCRdb to the 5' RACE reads, yields one record per CDR3 protein. This sample has 20,000 to 25,000 distinct CDR3 sequences; about 4.8% occur once, and the top ten carry less than 8.5%. The chain carries TRBV5-4 and TRBJ2-3, with TRBD2 matching over 8 bases. This TCR came from an adult who was a healthcare worker with PCR-confirmed SARS-CoV-2 infection or an uninfected control (not recorded which). The specimen was whole blood. Written as DNA, the CDR3 is TGTGCCAGCAGCCCAACGGTAGCGGGAATCACAGATACGCAGTATTTT. It yields the protein CASSPTVAGITDTQYF.